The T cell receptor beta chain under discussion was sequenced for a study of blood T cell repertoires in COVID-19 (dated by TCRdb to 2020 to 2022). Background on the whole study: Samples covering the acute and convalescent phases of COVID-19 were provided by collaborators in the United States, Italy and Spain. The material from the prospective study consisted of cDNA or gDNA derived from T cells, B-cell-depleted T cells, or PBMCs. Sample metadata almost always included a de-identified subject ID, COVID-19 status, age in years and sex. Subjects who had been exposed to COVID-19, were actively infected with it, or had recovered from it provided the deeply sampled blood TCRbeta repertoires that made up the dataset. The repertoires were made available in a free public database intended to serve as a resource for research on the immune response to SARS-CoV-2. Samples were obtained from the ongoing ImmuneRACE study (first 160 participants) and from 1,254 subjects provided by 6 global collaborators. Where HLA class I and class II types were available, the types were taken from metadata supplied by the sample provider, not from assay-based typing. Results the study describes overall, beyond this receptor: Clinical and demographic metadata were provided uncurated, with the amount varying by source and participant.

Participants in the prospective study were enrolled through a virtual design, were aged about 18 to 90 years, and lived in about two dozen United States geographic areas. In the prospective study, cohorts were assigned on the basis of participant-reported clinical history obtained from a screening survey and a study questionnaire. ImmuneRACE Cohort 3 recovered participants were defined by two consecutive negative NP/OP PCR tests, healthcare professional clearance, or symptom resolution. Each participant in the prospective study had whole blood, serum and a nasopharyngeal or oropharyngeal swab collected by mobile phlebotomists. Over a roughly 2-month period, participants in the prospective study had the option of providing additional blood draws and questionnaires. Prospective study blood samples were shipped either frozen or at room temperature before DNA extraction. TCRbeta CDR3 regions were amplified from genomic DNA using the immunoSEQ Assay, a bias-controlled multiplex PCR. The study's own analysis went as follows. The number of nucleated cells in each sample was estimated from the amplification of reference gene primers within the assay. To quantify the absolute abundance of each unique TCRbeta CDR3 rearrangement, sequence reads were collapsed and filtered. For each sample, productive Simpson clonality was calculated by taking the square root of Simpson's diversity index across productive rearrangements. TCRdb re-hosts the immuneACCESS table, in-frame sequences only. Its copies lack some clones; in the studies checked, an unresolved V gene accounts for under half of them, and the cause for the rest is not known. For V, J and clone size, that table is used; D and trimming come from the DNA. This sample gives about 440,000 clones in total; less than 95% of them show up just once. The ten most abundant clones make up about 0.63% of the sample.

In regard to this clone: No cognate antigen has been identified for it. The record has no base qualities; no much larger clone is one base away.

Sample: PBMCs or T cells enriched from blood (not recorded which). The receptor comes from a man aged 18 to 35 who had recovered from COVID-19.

The CDR3 region reads CASSPRSKTSGGRDEQFF. The DNA sequence reads TGTGCCAGCAGCCCTCGCTCCAAAACTAGCGGGGGGCGGGATGAGCAGTTCTTC. This receptor chain uses TRBV11-2 and TRBJ2-1; the central 12 bases match TRBD2. The CDR3, from cysteine to phenylalanine, totals 18 residues. The DNA shown is the 54-base CDR3, in frame from base 1. The germline V end is reduced by 5 bases and the J end by 8 bases; junction bases left unmatched: 16. Based on the germline V gene, the CDR1 and CDR2 sequences are SGHAT and FQNNGV.